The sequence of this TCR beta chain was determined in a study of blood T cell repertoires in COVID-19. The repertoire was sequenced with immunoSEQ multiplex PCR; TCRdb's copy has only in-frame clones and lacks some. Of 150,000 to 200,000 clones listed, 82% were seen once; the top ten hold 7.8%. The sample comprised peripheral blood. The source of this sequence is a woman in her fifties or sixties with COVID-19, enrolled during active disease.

The DNA for the CDR3 is TGTGCCATCAGACCGGGACTAGCGGGAGCGAACACCGGGGAGCTGTTTTTT. Protein product: CAIRPGLAGANTGELFF. The gene calls are TRBV10-3 and TRBJ2-2, with 14 bases that match TRBD2. This CDR3 has 17 residues. J lost 0 bases, V lost 6 bases, and 3 bases had no gene match. Germline loops: CDR1 ENHRY, CDR2 SYGVKD.